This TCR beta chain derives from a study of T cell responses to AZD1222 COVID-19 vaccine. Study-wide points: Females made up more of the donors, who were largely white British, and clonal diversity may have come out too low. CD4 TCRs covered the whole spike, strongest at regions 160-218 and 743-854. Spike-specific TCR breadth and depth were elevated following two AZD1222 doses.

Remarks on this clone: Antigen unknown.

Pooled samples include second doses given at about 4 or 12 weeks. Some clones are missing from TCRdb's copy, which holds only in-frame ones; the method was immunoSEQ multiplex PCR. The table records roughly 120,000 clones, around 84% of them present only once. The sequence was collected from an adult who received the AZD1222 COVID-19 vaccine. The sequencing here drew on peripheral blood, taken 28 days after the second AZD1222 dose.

The CDR3 sequence: CASSSGTGRRNTEAFF. CDR3 sequence (DNA): TGCGCCAGCAGCTCAGGGACAGGGCGCCGGAACACTGAAGCTTTCTTT. The chain is built from TRBV4-3 and TRBJ1-1; TRBD1 aligns across 9 bases. V lost 5 bases to trimming and J lost 1 base; unmatched junction nucleotides: 8. CDR3 size: 16 residues. The germline gives CDR1 LGHNA, CDR2 YSLEER.